This TCR beta chain comes out of a study of T cells in Graves' hyperthyroidism and ophthalmopathy. Germline lookup yields CDR1 SGDLS and CDR2 YYNGEE. V was clipped by 4 bases and J by 6 bases, with 10 bases between them. This CDR3 is 13 amino acids long. Using RNA transcripts as the source, TCR beta CDR3 regions were amplified. During a first-round RT-PCR of the TCR CDR3, the HTBI primer set was used. TCRdb recomputed calls from the multiplex PCR reads with MiXCR, one row per CDR3 protein. The table includes 300,000 to 450,000 distinct CDR3 sequences, less than 20% detected once. Any patient presenting with uncontrolled infection, other autoimmune disease, pregnancy or lactation was left out. PBMCs were obtained from about 10 ml fresh peripheral blood. Only a few counts were recorded for this clonotype.

The source of this sequence is a man between 18 and 35 years old with Graves' ophthalmopathy. This chain joins TRBV9 and TRBJ1-4, with D unresolved. What was sequenced was blood. The CDR3 nucleotides read TGTGCCAGCAGCCTAGCCCCCTATGAAAAACTGTTTTTT. It yields the protein CASSLAPYEKLFF.